Listed below are T cell receptor beta chains from one sample, sequenced in a study of blood T cell repertoires in COVID-19. The assay was immunoSEQ multiplex PCR, and TCRdb's table has in-frame clones only and misses some. The table has hundreds of thousands of clones, about 90% seen once. Sequencing was carried out using PBMCs or T cells enriched from blood (not recorded which). These TCRs come from a woman aged 18-29 years who had recovered from COVID-19. Both conserved end residues are part of each CDR3. The D gene is left open where the match is weak. Rows may omit the clone size; those that give it use once, few, many or a size class.

size,D,V,J,CDR3,DNA
once,.,TRBV6-4,TRBJ1-2,CASSDSGAGYTF,TGTGCCAGCAGTGACTCAGGGGCTGGCTACACCTTC
.,.,TRBV7-2,TRBJ1-2,CASSLGQPNYGYTF,TGTGCCAGCAGCTTAGGACAGCCAAACTATGGCTACACCTTC
.,TRBD1,TRBV11-2,TRBJ1-2,CASSLAGPTGGGGYTF,TGTGCCAGCAGCCTAGCGGGGCCAACAGGGGGAGGAGGCTACACCTTC
.,TRBD1,TRBV28,TRBJ1-2,CASRDLGTGDIYGYTF,TGTGCCAGCAGGGACTTAGGGACAGGAGACATCTATGGCTACACCTTC
.,TRBD1,TRBV9,TRBJ2-7,CASSVGQAVAEQYF,TGTGCCAGCAGCGTTGGACAGGCGGTGGCCGAGCAGTACTTC
.,.,TRBV18,TRBJ1-5,CASSDRLNQPQHF,TGTGCCAGCTCAGACAGGCTCAATCAGCCCCAGCATTTT
.,.,TRBV2,TRBJ2-7,CASSLTRSDNEQYF,TGTGCCAGCAGTTTGACTAGGAGTGACAACGAGCAGTACTTC
.,.,TRBV7-3,TRBJ1-2,CASSLNGRGLAGYTF,TGTGCCAGCAGCTTAAATGGCCGCGGGCTTGCAGGCTACACCTTC
few,.,TRBV2,TRBJ2-2,CASIALNTGELFF,TGTGCCAGCATAGCCCTCAACACCGGGGAGCTGTTTTTT
.,.,TRBV9,TRBJ2-3,CASSVDPFAETDTQYF,TGTGCCAGCAGCGTAGACCCGTTTGCGGAGACAGATACGCAGTATTTT
.,.,TRBV13,TRBJ2-1,CASSHNPGSYNEQFF,TGTGCCAGCAGCCATAACCCGGGCTCCTACAATGAGCAGTTCTTC
once,.,TRBV7-3,TRBJ1-1,CASSPQGTYTEAFF,TGTGCCAGCAGCCCACAGGGTACTTACACTGAAGCTTTCTTT
.,.,TRBV7-8,TRBJ2-2,CASSPGASGPTGELFF,TGTGCCAGCAGCCCGGGTGCCAGCGGACCGACCGGGGAGCTGTTTTTT
.,TRBD1,TRBV7-6,TRBJ1-2,CASSLYSGIRAEGAYGYTF,TGTGCCAGCAGCTTATATAGCGGGATAAGGGCCGAGGGGGCCTATGGCTACACCTTC
.,TRBD1,TRBV14,TRBJ2-7,CASSHAGTGFHEQYF,TGTGCCAGCAGCCACGCCGGGACAGGTTTCCACGAGCAGTACTTC
.,TRBD1,TRBV5-1,TRBJ2-1,CASSWVTNRGYYNEQFF,TGCGCCAGCAGCTGGGTAACGAACAGGGGTTATTACAATGAGCAGTTCTTC
.,.,TRBV5-1,TRBJ2-1,CASSLVTDNEQFF,TGCGCCAGCAGCTTGGTTACAGACAATGAGCAGTTCTTC
.,.,TRBV3-1/TRBV3-2,TRBJ2-1,CASSHAGGGQYNEQFF,TGTGCCAGCAGCCATGCCGGTGGCGGACAATACAATGAGCAGTTCTTC
.,TRBD2,TRBV3-1/TRBV3-2,TRBJ2-1,CAPKTRAGGPHSYNEQFF,TGTGCCCCAAAAACCAGGGCGGGAGGGCCGCATTCCTACAATGAGCAGTTCTTC
.,TRBD2,TRBV5-1,TRBJ2-1,CASSLAPGTSRNNEQFF,TGCGCCAGCAGCTTGGCCCCCGGGACTAGCCGAAACAATGAGCAGTTCTTC
.,TRBD1,TRBV29-1,TRBJ1-2,CSVEAGDRLASGYTF,TGCAGCGTTGAAGCGGGGGACAGATTGGCTTCTGGCTACACCTTC
.,TRBD2,TRBV7-8,TRBJ2-1,CASSLGLLAGLKINEQFF,TGTGCCAGCAGCTTAGGGCTTTTAGCGGGACTTAAAATCAATGAGCAGTTCTTC
.,.,TRBV7-2,TRBJ1-6,CASSPSVGSYNSPLHF,TGTGCCAGCAGCCCGTCGGTCGGCTCCTATAATTCACCCCTCCACTTT
.,TRBD1,TRBV6-4,TRBJ1-2,CASSAEGQGLSGYTF,TGTGCCAGCAGCGCCGAGGGACAGGGACTGTCTGGCTACACCTTC
.,.,TRBV18,TRBJ2-7,CASSPRQSYEQYF,TGTGCCAGCTCACCGAGGCAGAGTTACGAGCAGTACTTC
.,.,TRBV3-1/TRBV3-2,TRBJ2-7,CASSQSPRQYEQYF,TGTGCCAGCAGCCAATCCCCTCGACAGTACGAGCAGTACTTC
.,.,TRBV6-6,TRBJ1-2,CASSYSIQLNYGYTF,TGTGCCAGCAGTTACTCGATACAGCTTAACTATGGCTACACCTTC
.,TRBD1,TRBV5-1,TRBJ1-2,CASSTTGGKNYGYTF,TGCGCCAGCAGCACAACAGGGGGTAAGAACTATGGCTACACCTTC
once,TRBD1,TRBV7-2,TRBJ1-2,CASSGTGMDYGYTF,TGTGCCAGCAGCGGGACAGGTATGGACTATGGCTACACCTTC